This TCR beta chain emerged from a study of cytomegalovirus exposure and HLA in healthy donors. Generated by immunoSEQ multiplex PCR, the TCRdb table keeps only in-frame clones and is missing some. The sample shows approximately 60,000 clones, roughly 90% of them seen only once. V lost 0 bases to trimming and J lost 7 bases; unmatched junction nucleotides: 9. Germline V gene lookup returns CDR1 MNHEY and CDR2 SMNVEV (reference sequence). The CDR3 is made up of 17 amino acids. As to this clone: Its antigen is not known.

The study's findings and limits: Confirmation was obtained in vitro that three CMV-associated chains are specific for CMV antigens. Rarity marked most TCR sequences, yet some public TCRs occurred in many donors.

This sequence joins TRBV27 and TRBJ2-1, with TRBD2 matching 10 bases. Input material: PBMCs. This receptor was obtained from a young man in good health and CMV-seronegative. The CDR3 here is CASSLSMASGSWNEQFF. DNA of the CDR3: TGTGCCAGCAGTTTATCGATGGCTAGCGGGAGTTGGAATGAGCAGTTCTTC.